This T cell receptor (beta chain) was documented in a study of human T cells and chemical hapten exposure. Study-level background: Chiefly female patients presented with alopecia areata, totalis or universalis. Small pooled library volume differences chiefly drove per-sample TCR yield variation.

The CDR3 totals 15 residues. CDR1 is SNHLY, CDR2 FYNNEI, per germline. The V and J ends lost 8 bases and 3 bases respectively, with 17 bases between them. Described time point: patch test 3, about 24 weeks after DPC sensitization. As to treatment: therapeutic diphenylcyclopropenone sensitization with weekly scalp DPC. Patches went on only after blood had been drawn each time. Individual cDNA molecules each carried unique molecular identifiers attached by the library. TCRdb re-called the RACE reads with MiXCR, one entry per CDR3 protein. The profile shows 150,000 to 200,000 distinct CDR3 sequences, 28% of them singletons.

The sequenced sample was whole blood, obtained in connection with sensitization to the hapten diphenylcyclopropenone (DPC). The TCR was taken from a woman between 18 and 29 years old with alopecia areata. Some clones in this sample may be carry-over from other donors' samples. This sequence joins TRBV2 and TRBJ2-1, with a tentative D call TRBD2 (7 bases). CDR3 DNA sequence: TGTGCCAGCCGCGTGGGGGGGGCCCTCTACAATGAGCAGTTCTTC. Residues: CASRVGGALYNEQFF.